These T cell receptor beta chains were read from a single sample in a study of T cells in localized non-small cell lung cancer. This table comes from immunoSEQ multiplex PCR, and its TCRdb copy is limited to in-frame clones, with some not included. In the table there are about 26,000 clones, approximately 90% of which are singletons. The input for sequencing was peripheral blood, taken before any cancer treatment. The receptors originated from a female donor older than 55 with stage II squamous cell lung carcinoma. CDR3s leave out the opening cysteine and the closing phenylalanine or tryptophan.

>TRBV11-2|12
ASSLGTSSYEQY
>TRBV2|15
ASSERGPRGGNQPQH
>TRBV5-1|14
ASSFAPIQNTGELF
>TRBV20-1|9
SAIGGTEAF
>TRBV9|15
ASSVQLAGSGTDTQY
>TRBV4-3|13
ASSQGVLGAYEQY
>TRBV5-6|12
ASSIFQGATEAF
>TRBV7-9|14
ASSHSSWANTGELF
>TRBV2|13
ASSGGVAVAYEQY
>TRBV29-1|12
SVEDQVGFHGYT
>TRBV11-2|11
ASSATRDSPLH
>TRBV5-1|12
ASSLGDARGEQF
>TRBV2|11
ASSGRQGETQY
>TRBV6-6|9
ASSRGNTIY
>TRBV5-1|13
ASSNAIREGETQY
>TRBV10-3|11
AISEGKNTEAF
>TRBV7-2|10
ASSRLGYEQY
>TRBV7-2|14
ASSLGFGRIQETQY
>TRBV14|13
ASSQAGTGGAEQY
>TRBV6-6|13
ASSTPGRRRDEQF
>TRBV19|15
ASSITAGGMGTDTQY
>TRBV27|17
ASSLQGSVGGRFGSPLH
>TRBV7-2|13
ASLPPELAKNIQY
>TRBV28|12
ASRLGSAQETQY
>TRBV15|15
ATSREEVLTFNYGYT